One sample yielded the 21 T cell receptor beta chains listed below, sequenced in a study of a mutant IDH1 vaccine in newly diagnosed glioma. As for time point: week 47, end of study. The content of each vaccine dose was 300 ug of mutant IDH1 20-mer peptide, and topical imiquimod accompanied it. These receptors have no identified antigens. TCRdb keeps only in-frame clones here, not all; method: immunoSEQ multiplex PCR. The sample carries tens of thousands of clones, roughly 80% recorded once. The sample in question was PBMCs, obtained from a glioma patient whose treatment included an IDH1 peptide vaccine. The receptors here all came from a man aged 45 to 65 with glioma.

This clone has just a few counts. CDR3 DNA sequence: TGTGCCTGGAGAGGGACCCGCTATGCCAATGAGCAGTTCTTC. Its protein product is CAWRGTRYANEQFF. The chain couples TRBV30 to TRBJ2-1; TRBD1 or TRBD2 may be the D gene (5 bases each). The V end was cut by 3 bases, the J end by 6 bases, with 15 bases between. This CDR3 spans 14 amino acids. Germline CDR1 and CDR2: GTSNPN and SVGIG (reference sequence).

This clone came up a few times. This sample also contains other DNA sequences that code for the same CDR3. The chain joins TRBV27 to TRBJ1-5, with 7 bases identical to TRBD1. Germline lookup yields CDR1 MNHEY and CDR2 SMNVEV (reference sequence). Trimming removed 2 bases from V and 0 bases from J; junction bases left unmatched: 1. The CDR3 is 15 amino acids. DNA for the CDR3: TGTGCCAGCAGTTTAAGGACAGGTAGCAATCAGCCCCAGCATTTT. Protein sequence: CASSLRTGSNQPQHF.

This clone was seen a few times. The J gene is TRBJ1-1, the V gene TRBV10-3, with TRBD1 identical over 8 bases. Germline CDR1 and CDR2: ENHRY and SYGVKD. The CDR3 runs 14 residues. J lost 4 bases, V lost 10 bases, and 11 bases had no gene match. This chain's CDR3 is CATSGQEGSTEAFF. In nucleotides, the CDR3 is TGTGCCACCTCGGGACAGGAGGGAAGCACTGAAGCTTTCTTT.

The chain has TRBV6-5 and TRBJ1-1; D call uncertain. CDR3 length: 13 amino acids. Germline V gene lookup returns CDR1 MNHEY and CDR2 SVGAGI. Trimming removed 5 bases from V and 4 bases from J, with 11 bases in between. CDR3: CASSTGFSTEAFF. The CDR3 DNA reads as TGTGCCAGCAGTACCGGTTTTTCCACTGAAGCTTTCTTT.

This clone appeared a few times. For the CDR3, the DNA is TGTGCCAGCAGTTTAGCAGGGCCCCTCAATCAGCCCCAGCATTTT. Residues: CASSLAGPLNQPQHF. The V gene is TRBV6-5, the J gene TRBJ1-5, with a tentative D call TRBD1 (5 bases). The CDR3 is made up of 15 amino acids. The V end was cut by 4 bases, the J end by 3 bases, with 13 bases between. Germline values: CDR1 MNHEY, CDR2 SVGAGI.

The V and J genes are TRBV6-5 and TRBJ2-1; D perhaps matches TRBD1 (7 bases). From germline, CDR1 is MNHEY and CDR2 SVGAGI. The V gene lost 7 bases and the J gene lost 1 base, with 11 bases spanning the gap. This CDR3 is 14 amino acids long. In DNA, the CDR3 is TGTGCCAGCACCTCAGGGGGGTCCTACAATGAGCAGTTCTTC. This codes for CASTSGGSYNEQFF.

This chain uses TRBV10-3 with TRBJ1-1; 8 bases fit TRBD1. The CDR3 runs to 15 residues. The trim removed 5 bases at V and 4 bases at J, leaving 9 bases unmatched. The germline V gene has CDR1 ENHRY and CDR2 SYGVKD. CDR3 nucleotide sequence: TGTGCCATCAGTCACCCCGGACAGGGCCGCACTGAAGCTTTCTTT. Amino acid sequence: CAISHPGQGRTEAFF.

This clone was detected many times. The rearrangement uses TRBV27 and TRBJ2-3, with 9 bases aligning to TRBD1. Losses at the gene ends were 8 bases for V and 4 bases for J; bases not matched to a gene: 10. Germline V lookup: CDR1 MNHEY, CDR2 SMNVEV (reference sequence). The CDR3 has 15 amino acids. The CDR3 DNA reads as TGTGCCAGCCAACCGGGACAGGGAAGGGCAGATACGCAGTATTTT. This sequence encodes CASQPGQGRADTQYF.

This chain joins TRBV4-1 and TRBJ1-5, with D perhaps TRBD1 (5 bases). CDR1 MGHRA and CDR2 YSYEKL come from the germline V gene. CDR3 size: 16 residues. V was trimmed by 0 bases and J by 4 bases, leaving 13 bases between them. This CDR3 reads CASSQDGAVGNQPQHF. CDR3 DNA sequence: TGCGCCAGCAGCCAAGATGGGGCAGTTGGGAATCAGCCCCAGCATTTT.

This clone occurred once. V gene TRBV6-6 combines with J gene TRBJ2-7; TRBD1 matches 9 bases. V was clipped by 6 bases and J by 2 bases; unmatched bases: 8. Germline V CDR1 and CDR2: MNHNY, SVGAGI (reference sequence). CDR3 size: 15 residues. CDR3 sequence reads: CASSWDRDAAYEQYF. Written as DNA, the CDR3 is TGTGCCAGCAGCTGGGACAGGGACGCAGCCTACGAGCAGTACTTC.

This rearrangement joins TRBV11-2 to TRBJ2-7; 9 bases match TRBD2. J gave up 3 bases and V 2 bases, and 11 bases lay outside the gene matches. The CDR3 loop spans 17 amino acids. Per the germline V gene, CDR1 is SGHAT and CDR2 is FQNNGV. As DNA, the CDR3 is TGTGCCAGCAGCTTATGGTTAGCGGGAGATGCAGGCTACGAGCAGTACTTC. It encodes CASSLWLAGDAGYEQYF.

V usage is TRBV9 and J usage is TRBJ1-3; no reliable D call. There are 16 residues in the CDR3. V was clipped by 4 bases and J by 0 bases, with 14 bases between them. Germline V lookup: CDR1 SGDLS, CDR2 YYNGEE. This chain's CDR3 is CASSPTGFHSGNTIYF. The CDR3 nucleotides read TGTGCCAGCAGCCCCACGGGGTTCCACTCTGGAAACACCATATATTTT.

CDR3 sequence: CASTPIWGRVNEQFF. CDR3 sequence (DNA): TGTGCCAGCACCCCAATCTGGGGGCGGGTCAATGAGCAGTTCTTC. The chain is built from TRBV6-5 and TRBJ2-1; possibly TRBD1 for D (6 bases). This CDR3 has 15 amino acids. Germline V gene data show CDR1 as MNHEY and CDR2 as SVGAGI. V lost 7 bases and J 6 bases, leaving 19 bases between the germline ends.

In this sample, this clone turned up a few times. The chain carries TRBV2 and TRBJ1-2, with D unresolved. V lost 8 bases to trimming and J lost 3 bases, with 16 bases between them. This CDR3 spans 14 amino acids. The germline gives CDR1 SNHLY, CDR2 FYNNEI. The CDR3 region is CASSDSISDYGYTF. The DNA for the CDR3 is TGTGCCAGCTCTGACTCCATTTCTGACTATGGCTACACCTTC.

This sequence joins TRBV13 and TRBJ2-7; tentatively, D is TRBD1 (6 bases). With 1 base removed from V and 0 bases from J, the gap between germline ends came to 13 bases. CDR3 length equals 16 residues. Per the germline V gene, CDR1 is PRHDT and CDR2 is FYEKMQ (reference sequence). CDR3 nucleotides: TGTGCCAGCAGCTTAGTAGGGCAGGGGAGCTCCTACGAGCAGTACTTC. This codes for CASSLVGQGSSYEQYF.

The J gene is TRBJ2-7, the V gene TRBV7-2; D not certain. CDR1 is SGHTA and CDR2 is FQGNSA in the germline V gene. The CDR3 sequence is 12 residues long. Trimming shortened V by 5 bases and J by 1 base, and 6 bases separated the two germline ends. CDR3 DNA sequence: TGTGCCAGCAGCCCTGGGTCCTACGAGCAGTACTTC. This codes for CASSPGSYEQYF.

The chain links TRBV10-3 to TRBJ2-3, with 7 bases that match TRBD2. Germline assignment: CDR1 ENHRY and CDR2 SYGVKD. The CDR3 loop spans 18 amino acids. The J segment lost 3 bases and the V segment lost 6 bases, leaving 18 bases of the junction unmatched. CDR3 bases: TGTGCCATCAGCCCTGATCCAAGGGAGGGGATGGATACAGATACGCAGTATTTT. This sequence encodes CAISPDPREGMDTDTQYF.

The rearrangement joins TRBV5-4 to TRBJ1-4; the D gene is possibly TRBD1 (5 bases). The CDR3 consists of 15 residues. The V end lost 3 bases, the J end lost 8 bases, and 17 bases lay between the germline ends. Germline CDR1 is SGHNT and CDR2 is YYREEE (reference sequence). The CDR3 loop reads CASSYGTGLREKLFF. Written as DNA, the CDR3 is TGTGCCAGCAGCTATGGAACAGGCTTGAGGGAAAAACTGTTTTTT.

The chain has TRBV27 and TRBJ1-4; D is possibly TRBD1 (5 bases). Germline assignment: CDR1 MNHEY and CDR2 SMNVEV (reference sequence). V was clipped by 4 bases and J by 8 bases, with 17 bases between them. The CDR3 is 15 residues long. CDR3 sequence: CASSSLGAGEEKLFF. The CDR3 region has the DNA TGTGCCAGCAGTTCGCTTGGGGCGGGAGAGGAAAAACTGTTTTTT.

This chain joins TRBV25-1 and TRBJ2-7; D possibly corresponds to TRBD2 (5 bases). CDR1 MGHDK and CDR2 SYGVNS come from the germline V gene. V was clipped by 3 bases and J by 7 bases, with 10 bases between them. The CDR3 consists of 12 residues. CDR3 DNA: TGTGCCAGCAGTGAGGGGAGAGGGGAGCAGTACTTC. Its translation is CASSEGRGEQYF.

This clone was counted between two and nine times. V is TRBV7-8 and J is TRBJ1-4; D is ambiguous. V gave up 6 bases and J gave up 8 bases, with 19 bases separating them. The length of the CDR3 is 15 residues. Germline CDR1 is SGHVS and CDR2 is FQNEAQ. This CDR3 is CASSVVGNPDEKLFF. In DNA, the CDR3 is TGTGCCAGCAGTGTAGTGGGGAACCCGGACGAAAAACTGTTTTTT.